Included here is one TCR beta chain sequence, with context. No antigen is known for it. Germline CDR1 SEHNR, CDR2 FQNEAQ (reference sequence). V was pared by 5 bases and J by 3 bases, with 11 bases between. CDR3 length: 14 residues. Sequencing relied on a cDNA template that was reverse transcribed from extracted RNA. Sequencing was performed with immunoSEQ multiplex PCR; in TCRdb, only in-frame clones are kept and a portion is missing. The sample records some 130,000 clones, about 59% being singletons. The data stem from a study of CD8+ T cells in alopecia areata. Points from the study as a whole: Tofacitinib significantly brought down scalp clonality and expanded CD8+ clones among top 100.

The treatment denotes: oral pan-JAK inhibitor, 5-10 mg twice daily. This specimen was CD8+ T cells sorted from blood, taken at week 4, from a patient treated with tofacitinib. The sequence derives from a human donor with alopecia areata. This chain connects TRBV7-9 to TRBJ2-1, with D perhaps matching TRBD1 (5 bases). CDR3 DNA sequence: TGTGCCAGCAGCCCTGTGACAGACTACAATGAGCAGTTCTTC. This sequence encodes CASSPVTDYNEQFF.